These 11 T cell receptor beta chains were all obtained from the same sample, sequenced in a study of OX40 agonist ivuxolimab in advanced cancers. Measured with immunoSEQ multiplex PCR; TCRdb has only the in-frame clones, and not every one. This sample has about 19,000 clones, with roughly 89% found just once. The sequenced sample was CD4+ or CD8+ T cells sorted from blood, obtained in a trial of the OX40 agonist ivuxolimab. These receptors were obtained from an adult with an advanced solid tumor such as melanoma, head and neck, liver or kidney cancer.

V is TRBV7-9 and J is TRBJ2-3; D is ambiguous. The germline gives CDR1 SEHNR, CDR2 FQNEAQ (reference sequence). The CDR3 totals 14 residues. The V and J ends lost 1 base and 2 bases respectively, with 7 bases between them. CDR3 amino acids: CASSLEVPTDTQYF. The CDR3 region has the DNA TGTGCCAGCAGCTTAGAAGTCCCCACAGATACGCAGTATTTT.

The rearrangement uses TRBV7-9 and TRBJ2-5, with D unclear. This CDR3 is 14 amino acids long. The germline CDR1 and CDR2 sequences are SEHNR and FQNEAQ (reference sequence). The V end was cut by 1 base, the J end by 7 bases, with 13 bases between. In DNA, the CDR3 is TGTGCCAGCAGCTTAGAACGAAGAATGGGGACCCAGTACTTC. It is translated as CASSLERRMGTQYF.

This clone was counted only a few times. This sequence joins TRBV15 and TRBJ2-3; D unclear. Germline-derived CDR1 and CDR2 are LNHNV and YYDKDF (reference sequence). Trimming took off 3 bases at V and 2 bases at J, with 0 bases between the two ends. CDR3 size: 11 residues. CDR3 sequence: CATSSTDTQYF. In nucleotides, the CDR3 is TGTGCCACCAGCAGCACAGATACGCAGTATTTT.

This chain joins TRBV19 and TRBJ1-5; the match to TRBD1 covers 7 bases. CDR1 and CDR2 from the germline V gene are LNHDA and SQIVND (reference sequence). CDR3 size: 15 residues. V shed 6 bases, J shed 5 bases, and the junction held 10 bases outside the gene matches. The CDR3 DNA sequence: TGTGCCAGTAGGAAAACAGGGGAACTAGATCAGCCCCAGCATTTT. Amino acid sequence: CASRKTGELDQPQHF.

The CDR3, as DNA: TGTGCCAGCAGCTTAGGGTTGGGAACCCCCGGAAACACCATATATTTT. Its translation: CASSLGLGTPGNTIYF. The V call is TRBV7-2, the J call TRBJ1-3; D remains ambiguous. Germline CDR1 is SGHTA and CDR2 is FQGNSA. V was clipped by 1 base and J by 4 bases, with 14 bases between them. The CDR3 runs 16 residues.

V usage is TRBV5-1 and J usage is TRBJ2-1, with TRBD2 matching over 9 bases. Germline lookup yields CDR1 SGHRS and CDR2 YFSETQ. Trimming cost V 1 base and J 0 bases; bases outside gene matches: 8. This CDR3 is built from 18 residues. The CDR3 here is CASSLYPSGDSSYNEQFF. CDR3 DNA: TGCGCCAGCAGCTTGTATCCTAGCGGGGACAGCTCCTACAATGAGCAGTTCTTC.

The chain carries TRBV10-3 and TRBJ2-7; D ambiguous. CDR3 length: 16 residues. V lost 2 bases and J 5 bases, leaving 19 bases between the germline ends. The germline gives CDR1 ENHRY, CDR2 SYGVKD. The DNA for the CDR3 is TGTGCCATCAGTGAGGCCCCACCGCCGGGTATGGACGAGCAGTACTTC. Its protein is CAISEAPPPGMDEQYF.

This clone was observed a few times. The J gene is TRBJ1-6, the V gene TRBV27; D not resolved. V was trimmed by 7 bases and J by 10 bases, leaving 17 bases between them. The CDR3 runs 14 residues. Germline V gives CDR1 MNHEY, CDR2 SMNVEV (reference sequence). CDR3 region: CASKLGGGGSPLHF. The CDR3 nucleotides are TGTGCCAGCAAACTGGGCGGTGGTGGATCACCCCTCCACTTT.

This rearrangement joins TRBV12-5 to TRBJ2-7; possibly TRBD2 for D (7 bases). The germline V gene has CDR1 LGHNT and CDR2 FRNRAP. The CDR3 covers 17 residues. V lost 4 bases and J lost 5, with 24 bases in between. DNA of the CDR3: TGTGCTAGTGGTTCCACCCCCACGGGGGGCCAGCTCAACGAGCAGTACTTC. This codes for CASGSTPTGGQLNEQYF.

The count of this clone is one. The rearrangement joins TRBV5-1 to TRBJ2-7, with D possibly being TRBD1 (6 bases). V was cut by 4 bases and J by 3 bases, with 11 bases left in between. CDR3 length: 13 residues. Germline CDR1 and CDR2: SGHRS and YFSETQ. The CDR3 bases are TGCGCCAGCAGCCTCGGACAGCTCTACGAGCAGTACTTC. This sequence encodes CASSLGQLYEQYF. The full variable domain, in which reference TRBV5-1 and TRBJ2-7 provide the parts outside the CDR3, is KAGVTQTPRYLIKTRGQQVTLSCSPISGHRSVSWYQQTPGQGLQFLFEYFSETQRNKGNFPGRFSGRQFSNSRSEMNVSTLELGDSALYLCASSLGQLYEQYFGPGTRLTVT.

The chain is built from TRBV7-9 and TRBJ2-2; TRBD1 agrees at 9 bases. The length of the CDR3 is 16 residues. The germline gives CDR1 SEHNR, CDR2 FQNEAQ (reference sequence). The V gene end was trimmed by 4 bases and the J gene end by 2 bases; junction bases not matched to a gene: 5. The CDR3 is CASSYGTGPNTGELFF. Here the CDR3 DNA reads TGTGCCAGCAGCTACGGGACAGGGCCCAACACCGGGGAGCTGTTTTTT.